This T cell receptor (beta chain) was sequenced during a study of CD8 T cells in Susac syndrome. RNA amounts of roughly 0.5 to 1 ug underwent reverse transcription with random hexamers. Each CDR3 protein gets one entry after TCRdb re-called the immunoSEQ multiplex PCR reads with MiXCR. The table records about 160,000 distinct CDR3 sequences, around 95% of them present only once. The germline CDR1 and CDR2 sequences are DFQATT and SNEGSKA (reference sequence). The V end lost 0 bases, the J end lost 7 bases, and 7 bases lay between the germline ends. The CDR3 spans 12 residues. This sequence joins TRBV20-1 and TRBJ1-5; D gene unclear. The specimen sequenced was CD4+ T cells from PBMCs. This TCR was sampled from a human donor with Susac syndrome. The CDR3 spells CSARDTSQPQHF. CDR3 in DNA: TGCAGTGCTAGAGATACTAGCCAGCCCCAGCATTTT.